In this sample, the clone carrying this TCR beta chain turned up a few times. What it binds is not known. TCRdb reanalysed the 5' RACE reads using MiXCR and keeps one entry per CDR3 protein. This table has 300,000 to 400,000 distinct CDR3 sequences, approximately 13% appearing once. The sample originates from a study of T cells after yellow fever vaccination. Study-level findings and limits: Abundant clonotypes from the bulk population could get into FACS-sorted repertoires as contaminants. Booster samples showed a return of most primary-vaccination clones (around 96% CD4, around 88% CD8).

The CDR3 loop spans 15 amino acids. Trimming at V came to 3 bases and at J to 3 bases, leaving 2 bases not matched to a gene. Germline values: CDR1 ENHRY, CDR2 SYGVKD. The chain employs TRBV10-3 and TRBJ2-3; TRBD2 matches at 11 bases. The TCR sequence derives from a man between 18 and 35 years old who received the YFV17D yellow fever vaccine. The sequences come from CD4+ T cells sorted from PBMCs, collected 15 days after the yellow fever booster vaccination. The CDR3 sequence: CAISDRLAGTDTQYF. As DNA, the CDR3 is TGTGCCATCAGTGACAGACTAGCGGGGACAGATACGCAGTATTTT.